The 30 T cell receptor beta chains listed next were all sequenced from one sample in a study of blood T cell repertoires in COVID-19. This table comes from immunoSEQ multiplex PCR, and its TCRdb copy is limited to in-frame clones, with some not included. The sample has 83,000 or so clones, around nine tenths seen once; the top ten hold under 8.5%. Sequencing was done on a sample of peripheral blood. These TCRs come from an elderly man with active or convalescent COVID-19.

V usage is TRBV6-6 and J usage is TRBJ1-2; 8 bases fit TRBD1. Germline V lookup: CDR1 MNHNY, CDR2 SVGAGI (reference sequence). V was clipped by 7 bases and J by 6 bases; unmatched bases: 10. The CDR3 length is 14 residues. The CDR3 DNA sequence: TGTGCCAGCACCAACACGGGACAGGTGAATGGCTACACCTTC. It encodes CASTNTGQVNGYTF.

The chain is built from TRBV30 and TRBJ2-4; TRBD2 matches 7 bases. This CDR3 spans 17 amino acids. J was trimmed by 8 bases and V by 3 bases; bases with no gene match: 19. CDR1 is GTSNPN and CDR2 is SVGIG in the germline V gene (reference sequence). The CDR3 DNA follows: TGTGCCTGGAGAGCCCCCCCCGGACTAGGGTCGTCTTACATTCAGTACTTC. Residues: CAWRAPPGLGSSYIQYF.

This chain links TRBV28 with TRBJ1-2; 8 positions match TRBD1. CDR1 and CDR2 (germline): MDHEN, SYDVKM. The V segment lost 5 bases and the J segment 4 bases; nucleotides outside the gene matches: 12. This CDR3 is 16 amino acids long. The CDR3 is CASSIPATGGIYGYTF. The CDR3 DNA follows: TGTGCCAGCAGTATCCCCGCCACAGGGGGTATCTATGGCTACACCTTC.

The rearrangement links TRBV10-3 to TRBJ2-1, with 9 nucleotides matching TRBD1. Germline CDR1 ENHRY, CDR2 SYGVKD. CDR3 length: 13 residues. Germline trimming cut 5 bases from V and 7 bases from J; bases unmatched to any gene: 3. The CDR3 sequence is CAISRDRANEQFF. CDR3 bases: TGTGCCATCAGTCGGGACAGGGCTAATGAGCAGTTCTTC.

The CDR3 bases are TGTGCCAGTAGTGTGGGACAGATTTCACGGGAGCCCCAGCATTTT. Translation: CASSVGQISREPQHF. The chain has TRBV19 and TRBJ1-5, with TRBD1 matching 7 bases. Germline V gene lookup returns CDR1 LNHDA and CDR2 SQIVND (reference sequence). There are 15 residues in the CDR3. The junction had 12 bases not matched to a gene; V was cut back by 5 bases and J by 8 bases.

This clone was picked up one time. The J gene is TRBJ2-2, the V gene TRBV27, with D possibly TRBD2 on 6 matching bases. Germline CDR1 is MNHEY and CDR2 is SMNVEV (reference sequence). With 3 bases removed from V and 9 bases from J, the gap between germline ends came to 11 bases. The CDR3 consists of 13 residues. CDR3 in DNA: TGTGCCAGCAGTTTCAGGGACTCTAGGGAGCTGTTTTTT. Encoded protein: CASSFRDSRELFF.

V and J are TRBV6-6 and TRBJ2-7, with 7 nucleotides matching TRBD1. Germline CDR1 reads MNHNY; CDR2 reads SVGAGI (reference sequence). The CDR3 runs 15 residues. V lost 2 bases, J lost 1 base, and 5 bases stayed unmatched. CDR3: CASSYGQDGSYEQYV. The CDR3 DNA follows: TGTGCCAGCAGTTACGGACAGGACGGATCCTACGAGCAGTACGTC.

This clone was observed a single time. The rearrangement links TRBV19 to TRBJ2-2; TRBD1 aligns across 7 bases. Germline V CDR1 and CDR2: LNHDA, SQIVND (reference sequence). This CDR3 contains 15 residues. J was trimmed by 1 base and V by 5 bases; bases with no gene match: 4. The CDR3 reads CASSPRTGNTGELFF. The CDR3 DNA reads TGTGCCAGTAGTCCTCGGACAGGGAACACCGGGGAGCTGTTTTTT.

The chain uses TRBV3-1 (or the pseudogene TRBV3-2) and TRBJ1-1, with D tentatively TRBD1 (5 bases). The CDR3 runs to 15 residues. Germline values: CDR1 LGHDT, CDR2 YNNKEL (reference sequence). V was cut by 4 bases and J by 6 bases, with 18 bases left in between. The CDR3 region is CASSPPGTWASEAFF. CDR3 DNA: TGTGCCAGCAGCCCACCCGGGACTTGGGCTTCTGAAGCTTTCTTT.

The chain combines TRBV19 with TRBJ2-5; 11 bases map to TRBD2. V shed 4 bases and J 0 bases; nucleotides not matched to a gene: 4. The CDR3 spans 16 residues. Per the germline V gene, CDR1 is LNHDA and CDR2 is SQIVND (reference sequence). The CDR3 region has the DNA TGTGCCAGTAGTAAATCTAGCGGGGGGTACCAAGAGACCCAGTACTTC. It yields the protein CASSKSSGGYQETQYF.

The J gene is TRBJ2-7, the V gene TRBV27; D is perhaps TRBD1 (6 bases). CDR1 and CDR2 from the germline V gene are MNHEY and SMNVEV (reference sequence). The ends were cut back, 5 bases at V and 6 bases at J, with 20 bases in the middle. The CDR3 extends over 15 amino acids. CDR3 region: CASSPRGGRGGEQYV. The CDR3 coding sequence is TGTGCCAGCAGTCCGAGAGGGGGACGGGGTGGCGAGCAGTACGTC.

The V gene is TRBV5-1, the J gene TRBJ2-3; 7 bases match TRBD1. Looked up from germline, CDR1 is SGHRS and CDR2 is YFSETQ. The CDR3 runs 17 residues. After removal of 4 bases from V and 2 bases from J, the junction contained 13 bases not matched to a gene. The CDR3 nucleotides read TGCGCCAGCAGCCCGGCACGGGCCGGGACAGCCACAGATACGCAGTATTTT. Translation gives CASSPARAGTATDTQYF.

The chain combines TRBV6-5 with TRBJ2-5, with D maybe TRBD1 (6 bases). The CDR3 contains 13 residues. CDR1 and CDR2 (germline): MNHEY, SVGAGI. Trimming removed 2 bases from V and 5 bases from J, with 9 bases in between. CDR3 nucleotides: TGTGCCAGCAGTTACGCGAGGGGGGAGACCCAGTACTTC. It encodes CASSYARGETQYF.

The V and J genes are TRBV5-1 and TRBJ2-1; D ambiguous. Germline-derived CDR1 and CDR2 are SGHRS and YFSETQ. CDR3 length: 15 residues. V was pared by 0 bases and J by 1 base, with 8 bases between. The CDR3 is CASSLERGSYNEQFF. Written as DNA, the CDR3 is TGCGCCAGCAGCTTGGAGAGAGGATCCTACAATGAGCAGTTCTTC.

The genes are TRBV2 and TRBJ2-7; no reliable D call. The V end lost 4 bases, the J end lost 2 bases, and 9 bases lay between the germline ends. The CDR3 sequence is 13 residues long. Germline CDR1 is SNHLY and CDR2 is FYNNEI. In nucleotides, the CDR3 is TGTGCCAGCAGTGTCAGGCCTACCTACGAGCAGTACGTC. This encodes CASSVRPTYEQYV.

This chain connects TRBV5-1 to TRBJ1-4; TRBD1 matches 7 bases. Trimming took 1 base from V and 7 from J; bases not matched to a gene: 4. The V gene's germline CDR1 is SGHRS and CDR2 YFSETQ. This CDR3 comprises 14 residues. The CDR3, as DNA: TGCGCCAGCAGCTTGAGGGGGCTAGGTGAAAAACTGTTTTTT. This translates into CASSLRGLGEKLFF.

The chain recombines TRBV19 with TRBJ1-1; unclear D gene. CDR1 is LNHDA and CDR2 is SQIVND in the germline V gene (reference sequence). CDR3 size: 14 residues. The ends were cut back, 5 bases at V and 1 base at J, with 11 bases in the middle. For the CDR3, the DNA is TGTGCCAGTAGTCGTCGACACCAGAACACTGAAGCTTTCTTT. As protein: CASSRRHQNTEAFF.

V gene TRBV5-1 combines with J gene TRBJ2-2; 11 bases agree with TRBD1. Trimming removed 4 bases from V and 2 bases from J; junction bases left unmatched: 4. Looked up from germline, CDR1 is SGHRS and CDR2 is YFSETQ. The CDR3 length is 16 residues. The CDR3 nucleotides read TGCGCCAGCAGCATTGGACAGGGGGCCAACACCGGGGAGCTGTTTTTT. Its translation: CASSIGQGANTGELFF.

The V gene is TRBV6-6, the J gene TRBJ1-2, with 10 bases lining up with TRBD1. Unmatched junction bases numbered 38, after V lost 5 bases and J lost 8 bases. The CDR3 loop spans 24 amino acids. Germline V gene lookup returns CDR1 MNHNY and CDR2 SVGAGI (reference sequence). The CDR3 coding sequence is TGTGCCAGCAGTCCACGGGACAGGGGTTTATACGGGGTTGACCTGGGGCTCCCGATACACGGCTACACCTTC. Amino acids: CASSPRDRGLYGVDLGLPIHGYTF.

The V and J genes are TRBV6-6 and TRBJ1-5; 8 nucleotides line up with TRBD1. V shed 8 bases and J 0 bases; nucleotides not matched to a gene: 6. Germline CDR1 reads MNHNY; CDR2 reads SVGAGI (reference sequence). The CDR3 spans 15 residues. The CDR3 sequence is CASGTGVNSNQPQHF. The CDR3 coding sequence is TGTGCCAGCGGGACAGGAGTTAATAGCAATCAGCCCCAGCATTTT.

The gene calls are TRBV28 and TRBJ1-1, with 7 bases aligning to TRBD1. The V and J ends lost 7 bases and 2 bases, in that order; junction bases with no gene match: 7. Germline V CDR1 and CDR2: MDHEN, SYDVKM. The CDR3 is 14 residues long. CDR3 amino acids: CASIKNRGNTEAFF. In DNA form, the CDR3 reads TGTGCCAGCATTAAAAACAGGGGAAACACTGAAGCTTTCTTT.

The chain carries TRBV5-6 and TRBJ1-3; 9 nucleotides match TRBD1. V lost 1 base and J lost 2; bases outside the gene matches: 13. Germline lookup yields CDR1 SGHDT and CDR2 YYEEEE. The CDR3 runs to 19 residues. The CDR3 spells CASSLYGSWDRATGNTIYF. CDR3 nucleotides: TGTGCCAGCAGCTTGTACGGTAGCTGGGACAGGGCGACTGGAAACACCATATATTTT.

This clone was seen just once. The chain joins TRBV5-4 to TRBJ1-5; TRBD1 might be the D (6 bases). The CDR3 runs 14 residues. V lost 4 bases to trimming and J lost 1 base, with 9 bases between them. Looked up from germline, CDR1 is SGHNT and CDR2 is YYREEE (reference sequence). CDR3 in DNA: TGTGCCAGCAGCCAGGACAGAAGCAATCAGCCCCAGCATTTT. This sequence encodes CASSQDRSNQPQHF.

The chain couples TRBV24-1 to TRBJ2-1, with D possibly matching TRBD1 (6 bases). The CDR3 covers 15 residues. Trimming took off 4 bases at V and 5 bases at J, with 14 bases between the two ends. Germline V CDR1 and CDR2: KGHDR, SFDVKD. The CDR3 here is CATSDPRGQNNEQFF. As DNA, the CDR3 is TGTGCCACCAGTGACCCCCGAGGACAGAACAATGAGCAGTTCTTC.

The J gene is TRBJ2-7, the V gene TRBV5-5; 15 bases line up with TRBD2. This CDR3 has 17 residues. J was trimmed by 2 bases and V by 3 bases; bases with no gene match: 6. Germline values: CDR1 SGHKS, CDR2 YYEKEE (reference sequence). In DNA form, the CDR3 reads TGTGCCAGCAGCTGGGGAAGGACTAGCGGGGGGGCCTACGAGCAGTACGTC. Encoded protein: CASSWGRTSGGAYEQYV.

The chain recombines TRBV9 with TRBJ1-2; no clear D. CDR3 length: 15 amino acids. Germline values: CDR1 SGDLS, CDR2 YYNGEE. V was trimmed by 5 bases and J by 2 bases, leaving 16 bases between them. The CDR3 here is CASRDIGGPNYGYTF. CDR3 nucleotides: TGTGCCAGCAGAGACATTGGAGGTCCCAACTATGGCTACACCTTC. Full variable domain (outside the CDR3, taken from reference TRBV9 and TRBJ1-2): DSGVTQTPKHLITATGQRVTLRCSPRSGDLSVYWYQQSLDQGLQFLIQYYNGEERAKGNILERFSAQQFPDLHSELNLSSLELGDSALYFCASRDIGGPNYGYTFGSGTRLTVV.

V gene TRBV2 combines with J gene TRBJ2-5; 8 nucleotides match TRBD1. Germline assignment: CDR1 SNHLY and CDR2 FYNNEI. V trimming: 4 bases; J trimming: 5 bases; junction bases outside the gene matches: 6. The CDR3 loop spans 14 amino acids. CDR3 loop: CASSGQGIRETQYF. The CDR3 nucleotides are TGTGCCAGCAGTGGACAGGGGATTCGGGAGACCCAGTACTTC.

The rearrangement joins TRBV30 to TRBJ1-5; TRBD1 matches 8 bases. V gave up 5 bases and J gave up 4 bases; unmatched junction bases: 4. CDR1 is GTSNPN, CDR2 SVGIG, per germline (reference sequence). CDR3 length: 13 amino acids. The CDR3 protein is CAWGTGLNQPQHF. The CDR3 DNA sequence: TGTGCCTGGGGGACAGGACTGAATCAGCCCCAGCATTTT.

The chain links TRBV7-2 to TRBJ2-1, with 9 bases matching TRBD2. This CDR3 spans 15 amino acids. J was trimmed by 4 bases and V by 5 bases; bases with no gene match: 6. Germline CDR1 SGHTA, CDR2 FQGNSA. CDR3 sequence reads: CASSLRRGGYNEQFF. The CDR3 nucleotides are TGTGCCAGCAGCCTAAGGCGGGGGGGATACAATGAGCAGTTCTTC.

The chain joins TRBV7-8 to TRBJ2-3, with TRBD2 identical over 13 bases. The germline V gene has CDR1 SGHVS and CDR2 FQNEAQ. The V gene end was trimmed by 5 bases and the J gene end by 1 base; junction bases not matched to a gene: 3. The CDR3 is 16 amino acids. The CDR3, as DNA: TGTGCCAGCAGCAGCGGACTAGCGGGGGGCACAGATACGCAGTATTTT. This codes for CASSSGLAGGTDTQYF. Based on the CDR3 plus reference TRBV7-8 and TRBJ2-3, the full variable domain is GAGVSQSPRYKVAKRGQDVALRCDPISGHVSLFWYQQALGQGPEFLTYFQNEAQLDKSGLPSDRFFAERPEGSVSTLKIQRTQQEDSAVYLCASSSGLAGGTDTQYFGPGTRLTVL.